Judged by abundance, the clone carrying this TCR beta chain is large. The time point is: cycle 4 day 1 (C4D1), after less than 7 weeks of nivolumab. After autologous stem cell transplantation all patients relapsed, and prior brentuximab vedotin exposure differed between cohorts. From thawed PBMCs, CD8+ T cells were isolated by magnetic negative selection. Patients reached a best response of complete response, partial response or progressive disease. The data originate from a study of PD-1 blockade in classical Hodgkin lymphoma. Profiling relied on immunoSEQ multiplex PCR, and the TCRdb table lists in-frame clones only, not all of them. The data contain approximately 3,000 clones, more than 80% of them singletons. Germline CDR1 is SQVTM and CDR2 is ANQGSEA. The CDR3 extends over 12 amino acids. Losses at the gene ends were 3 bases for V and 3 bases for J; bases not matched to a gene: 0.

Source: CD8+ T cells from blood, taken before the fourth cycle of nivolumab. The receptor was isolated from a human donor with classical Hodgkin lymphoma. The chain is built from TRBV29-1 and TRBJ2-7; 9 bases line up with TRBD1. This CDR3 is CSVEGQGYEQYF. CDR3 nucleotides: TGCAGCGTTGAGGGACAGGGCTACGAGCAGTACTTC.